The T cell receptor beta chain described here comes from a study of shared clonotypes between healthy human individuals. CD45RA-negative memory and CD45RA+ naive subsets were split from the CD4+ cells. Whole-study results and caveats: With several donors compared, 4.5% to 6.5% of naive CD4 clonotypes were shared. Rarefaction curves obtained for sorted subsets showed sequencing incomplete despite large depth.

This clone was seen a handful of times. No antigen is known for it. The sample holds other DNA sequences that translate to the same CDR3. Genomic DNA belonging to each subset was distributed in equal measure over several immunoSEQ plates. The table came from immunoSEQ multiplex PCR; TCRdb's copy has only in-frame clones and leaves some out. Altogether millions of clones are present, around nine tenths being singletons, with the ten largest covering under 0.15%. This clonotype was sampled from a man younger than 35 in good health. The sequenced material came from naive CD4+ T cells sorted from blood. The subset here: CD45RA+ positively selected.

The CDR3 protein is CASSETGNTGELFF. CDR3 nucleotides: TGTGCCAGCAGTGAGACAGGGAACACCGGGGAGCTGTTTTTT. V and J are TRBV6-1 and TRBJ2-2; weak D call: TRBD1 (6 bases). The CDR3 length is 14 residues. V was clipped by 3 bases and J by 1 base, with 6 bases between them. Germline values: CDR1 MNHNS, CDR2 SASEGT.